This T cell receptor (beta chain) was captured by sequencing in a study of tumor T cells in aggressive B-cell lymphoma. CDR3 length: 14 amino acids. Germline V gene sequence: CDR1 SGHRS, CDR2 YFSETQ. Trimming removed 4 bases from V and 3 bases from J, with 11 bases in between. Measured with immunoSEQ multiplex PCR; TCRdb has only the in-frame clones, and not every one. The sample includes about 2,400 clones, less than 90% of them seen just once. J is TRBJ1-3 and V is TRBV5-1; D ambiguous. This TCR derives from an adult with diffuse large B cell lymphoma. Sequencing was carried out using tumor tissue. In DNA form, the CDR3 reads TGCGCCAGCAGCCCCAAACTCCTTGGAAACACCATATATTTT. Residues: CASSPKLLGNTIYF.